A selection of T cell receptor beta chains follows, all from one sample in a study of blood T cell repertoires in COVID-19. This table comes from immunoSEQ multiplex PCR, and its TCRdb copy is limited to in-frame clones, with some not included. The data contain about 81,000 clones, roughly 91% of them seen just once; the ten biggest clones take up under 2%. What was sequenced was peripheral blood. These receptors were taken from a woman aged 45-65 years in a cohort sampled during active COVID-19. CDR3s leave out the opening cysteine and the closing phenylalanine or tryptophan.

TRBV7-6	TRBJ2-3	ASSLGSATAADTQY
TRBV7-8	TRBJ1-6	ASRQGHTNSPLH
TRBV6-5	TRBJ2-2	ASKAPGRNTGELF
TRBV29-1	TRBJ1-2	SVVQGAFYGYT
TRBV20-1	TRBJ1-1	SASSQGLNTEAF
TRBV21-1	TRBJ2-7	ASSNCGIYEQY
TRBV27	TRBJ2-7	ASRRSRGRAFAGTYEQY
TRBV7-2	TRBJ1-2	ASSLDGGYPYGYT
TRBV19	TRBJ1-1	ASSIDRGLTGAEAF
TRBV12-3/TRBV12-4	TRBJ1-4	ASSPDSNEKLF
TRBV6-5	TRBJ2-7	ASSQGQTYEQY
TRBV27	TRBJ1-6	ASASWDSPNSPLH
TRBV6-5	TRBJ2-7	ASHPGGPYEQY